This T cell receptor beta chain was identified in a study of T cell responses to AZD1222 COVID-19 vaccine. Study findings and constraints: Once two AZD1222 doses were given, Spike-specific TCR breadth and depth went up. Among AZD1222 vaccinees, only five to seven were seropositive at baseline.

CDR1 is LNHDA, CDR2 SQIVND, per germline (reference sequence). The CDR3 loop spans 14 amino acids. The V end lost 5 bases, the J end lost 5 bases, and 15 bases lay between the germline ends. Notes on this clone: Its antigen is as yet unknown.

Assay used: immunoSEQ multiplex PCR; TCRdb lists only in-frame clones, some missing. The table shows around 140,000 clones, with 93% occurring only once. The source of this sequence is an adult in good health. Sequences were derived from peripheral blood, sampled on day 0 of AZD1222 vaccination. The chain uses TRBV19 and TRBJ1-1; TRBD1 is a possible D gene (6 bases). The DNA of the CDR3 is TGTGCCAGTAGTGCAGGGGATGGATGGACTGAAGCTTTCTTT. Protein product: CASSAGDGWTEAFF.